These 15 T cell receptor beta chains originate from one sample sequenced in a study of shared clonotypes between healthy human individuals. Only in-frame clones appear in the TCRdb table, and some are missing; sequencing was by immunoSEQ multiplex PCR. This sample yields around 940,000 clones, of which over 60% are seen a single time; roughly 1.5% belongs to the top ten. Sequenced sample: memory CD4+ T cells sorted from blood. Subset indicated: CD45RA-negative fraction. The receptors come from a man in his late teens or twenties in good health.

This chain connects TRBV6-5 to TRBJ2-5, with D possibly TRBD2 on 6 matching bases. CDR1 MNHEY and CDR2 SVGAGI come from the germline V gene. The V end lost 2 bases, the J end lost 5 bases, and 15 bases lay between the germline ends. The CDR3 covers 15 residues. The CDR3 nucleotides read TGTGCCAGCAGTTACGGCGGGGCTTTGGGGGAGACCCAGTACTTC. Translated: CASSYGGALGETQYF.

The chain has TRBV7-3 and TRBJ2-1; 7 nucleotides match TRBD2. The CDR3 has 16 residues. Germline loops: CDR1 SGHTA, CDR2 FQGTGA. V was pared by 4 bases and J by 0 bases, with 6 bases of the junction left unmatched. CDR3 protein: CASSSGLRSSYNEQFF. The CDR3, as DNA: TGTGCCAGCAGCTCGGGACTAAGAAGCTCCTACAATGAGCAGTTCTTC.

V usage is TRBV6-6 and J usage is TRBJ1-3, with 8 bases that match TRBD1. V was pared by 6 bases and J by 8 bases, with 6 bases of the junction left unmatched. The CDR3 extends over 13 amino acids. Germline loops: CDR1 MNHNY, CDR2 SVGAGI (reference sequence). CDR3 in amino acids: CASRGTGRDTIYF. CDR3 DNA sequence: TGTGCCAGCAGGGGGACAGGTCGGGACACCATATATTTT.

The chain links TRBV6-6 to TRBJ2-7, with TRBD1 matching over 9 bases. This CDR3 contains 15 residues. J was trimmed by 1 base and V by 4 bases; bases with no gene match: 5. The germline gives CDR1 MNHNY, CDR2 SVGAGI (reference sequence). In DNA, the CDR3 is TGTGCCAGCAGTTCTCCGGGACAGGGTTCCTACGAGCAGTACTTC. This codes for CASSSPGQGSYEQYF.

V is TRBV5-1 and J is TRBJ2-7; the D call may be TRBD1 or TRBD2 (5 bases each). From germline, CDR1 is SGHRS and CDR2 YFSETQ. The V end lost 0 bases, the J end lost 4 bases, and 11 bases lay between the germline ends. CDR3 size: 14 residues. CDR3 amino acids: CASSLGGTDYEQYF. DNA of the CDR3: TGCGCCAGCAGCTTGGGGGGGACGGATTACGAGCAGTACTTC.

The chain has TRBV7-9 and TRBJ1-5, with a weak D call TRBD1 (5 bases). The CDR3 is made up of 13 amino acids. Between the trimmed V and J ends, which lost 0 bases and 5 bases, there was a span of 5 bases. Germline lookup yields CDR1 SEHNR and CDR2 FQNEAQ (reference sequence). CDR3 in amino acids: CASSLAGHQPQHF. The CDR3 coding sequence is TGTGCCAGCAGCTTAGCGGGGCATCAGCCCCAGCATTTT.

The V gene is TRBV10-3, the J gene TRBJ2-1; perhaps TRBD2 as D (5 bases). V gave up 6 bases and J gave up 5 bases, with 5 bases separating them. The length of the CDR3 is 11 residues. Germline V gives CDR1 ENHRY, CDR2 SYGVKD. The CDR3 reads CAIRRDNEQFF. CDR3 nucleotides: TGTGCCATCAGGAGGGACAATGAGCAGTTCTTC.

This clone was detected ten times or more. The chain uses TRBV11-2 and TRBJ2-3, with 7 bases that match TRBD1. The CDR3 has 17 residues. With 4 bases clipped from V and 6 bases from J, the junction kept 16 bases outside the gene matches. Germline V gives CDR1 SGHAT, CDR2 FQNNGV. CDR3 coding DNA: TGTGCCAGCAGCTCTCTCCTGACAGGGTTGAGAATGGATACGCAGTATTTT. This translates into CASSSLLTGLRMDTQYF.

V usage is TRBV28 and J usage is TRBJ2-7; D gene ambiguous. Trimming removed 10 bases from V and 4 bases from J, with 17 bases in between. CDR3 length: 13 amino acids. The germline gives CDR1 MDHEN, CDR2 SYDVKM. As DNA, the CDR3 is TGTGCCATCAAGGGCGGAGCCGGGTACGAGCAGTACTTC. Translated, it gives CAIKGGAGYEQYF.

The rearrangement uses TRBV7-2 and TRBJ2-7, with a weak D call TRBD1 (5 bases). From germline, CDR1 is SGHTA and CDR2 FQGNSA. The CDR3 loop spans 16 amino acids. V was clipped by 3 bases and J by 4 bases, with 19 bases between them. Here the CDR3 DNA reads TGTGCCAGCAGCTTTGTAGCTGGGCAGGGTGGGTACGAGCAGTACTTC. Translating gives CASSFVAGQGGYEQYF.

The gene calls are TRBV30 and TRBJ2-7; no definite D call. Trimming cost V 2 bases and J 9 bases, with 11 bases left between them. Germline V CDR1 and CDR2: GTSNPN, SVGIG (reference sequence). This CDR3 is built from 11 residues. The CDR3 nucleotides read TGTGCCTGGAGTTATGGGCAAGGGCAGTACTTC. Residues: CAWSYGQGQYF. The variable domain in full, completed from reference TRBV30 and TRBJ2-7, reads SQTIHQWPATLVQPVGSPLSLECTVEGTSNPNLYWYRQAAGRGLQLLFYSVGIGQISSEVPQNLSASRPQDRQFILSSKKLLLSDSGFYLCAWSYGQGQYFGPGTRLTVT.

This clone was detected once. The V gene is TRBV10-3, the J gene TRBJ1-1, with TRBD1 as a possible D gene (5 bases). Trimming pared 0 bases from V and 4 bases from J, leaving 9 bases between. The CDR3 extends over 14 amino acids. Germline lookup yields CDR1 ENHRY and CDR2 SYGVKD. CDR3 loop: CAISESAGITEAFF. DNA for the CDR3: TGTGCCATCAGTGAGTCGGCAGGGATCACTGAAGCTTTCTTT.

The chain recombines TRBV5-1 with TRBJ2-3, with TRBD2 matching over 9 bases. The CDR3 covers 15 residues. CDR1 is SGHRS, CDR2 YFSETQ, per germline. V was clipped by 5 bases and J by 0 bases; unmatched bases: 4. CDR3 DNA: TGCGCCAGCAGGGATACTAGCGGGAGCACAGATACGCAGTATTTT. As protein: CASRDTSGSTDTQYF.

V is TRBV29-1 and J is TRBJ1-2; D is possibly TRBD1 (5 bases). This CDR3 region has 18 residues. Germline assignment: CDR1 SQVTM and CDR2 ANQGSEA. V lost 8 bases to trimming and J lost 2 bases, with 30 bases between them. CDR3 in DNA: TGCAGCACCTGGGGGTCAACCGGGAGCCACCTTCCGAACTATGGCTACACCTTC. Translation: CSTWGSTGSHLPNYGYTF.

The J gene is TRBJ1-4, the V gene TRBV5-6; D possibly corresponds to TRBD1 (6 bases). V lost 0 bases, J lost 2 bases, and 11 bases lay in between. The CDR3 length is 16 residues. Germline V CDR1 and CDR2: SGHDT, YYEEEE. CDR3 loop: CASSLGTALTNEKLFF. CDR3 in DNA: TGTGCCAGCAGCTTGGGGACAGCTCTGACTAATGAAAAACTGTTTTTT.